The 21 T cell receptor beta chains below were found in one sample sequenced in a study of shared clonotypes between healthy human individuals. Naive CD8 cells were CD45RO-negative, positively selected for CCR7, excluding terminally differentiated effector memory CD45RA+ cells. The method was immunoSEQ multiplex PCR; TCRdb's version includes in-frame clones alone and lacks a portion of them. The sample holds more than 500,000 clones; 85% to 95% are singletons and the top ten take approximately 0.12%. Sequenced material: naive CD8+ T cells sorted from blood. These receptors originate from a woman in her 30s in good health.

The chain joins TRBV7-9 to TRBJ2-7; TRBD1 matches 7 bases. The CDR3 is 14 residues long. The germline CDR1 and CDR2 sequences are SEHNR and FQNEAQ (reference sequence). The V segment lost 1 base and the J segment 6 bases; nucleotides outside the gene matches: 6. In nucleotides, the CDR3 is TGTGCCAGCAGCTTAGATACAGGGGCGGGCGAGCAGTACTTC. Protein product: CASSLDTGAGEQYF.

V and J are TRBV6-5 and TRBJ2-1, with D possibly being TRBD1 or TRBD2 (5 bases each). Per germline, CDR1 MNHEY and CDR2 SVGAGI. V shed 5 bases and J shed 5 bases, with 16 bases lying between them. The CDR3 loop spans 15 amino acids. This chain's CDR3 is CASSPRDLGHNEQFF. The CDR3 coding sequence is TGTGCCAGCAGTCCCCGGGACCTGGGCCACAATGAGCAGTTCTTC.

The chain uses TRBV11-3 and TRBJ2-1; D tentatively fits TRBD1 or TRBD2 (5 bases each). Germline V gene sequence: CDR1 SGHNT, CDR2 YENEEA. The CDR3 runs to 17 residues. With 5 bases removed from V and 0 bases from J, the gap between germline ends came to 17 bases. The chain's CDR3 is CASSQGETASSYNEQFF. DNA for the CDR3: TGTGCCAGCAGCCAAGGGGAGACTGCGAGCTCCTACAATGAGCAGTTCTTC.

This chain links TRBV7-8 with TRBJ2-3; 12 bases line up with TRBD2. Germline CDR1 SGHVS, CDR2 FQNEAQ. V was clipped by 5 bases and J by 1 base; unmatched bases: 16. The CDR3 is 20 amino acids. The CDR3 region is CASSPPLAGGTNRGTDTQYF. CDR3 DNA sequence: TGTGCCAGCAGCCCGCCCCTAGCGGGAGGGACCAATCGGGGCACAGATACGCAGTATTTT.

The CDR3 bases are TGTGCCAGCAGACTAGCGGGAGGGCCGCAGGAGCAGTACTTC. It yields the protein CASRLAGGPQEQYF. This rearrangement joins TRBV27 to TRBJ2-5, with 13 bases matching TRBD2. The CDR3 totals 14 residues. The V segment lost 6 bases and the J segment 11 bases; nucleotides outside the gene matches: 9. Germline V lookup: CDR1 MNHEY, CDR2 SMNVEV (reference sequence).

This rearrangement joins TRBV28 to TRBJ2-1; 8 bases agree with TRBD2. This CDR3 comprises 15 residues. With 4 bases clipped from V and 3 bases from J, the junction kept 5 bases outside the gene matches. The germline V gene has CDR1 MDHEN and CDR2 SYDVKM. The CDR3 is CASSSPGTSYNEQFF. Here the CDR3 DNA reads TGTGCCAGCAGTTCCCCCGGGACTAGCTACAATGAGCAGTTCTTC.

The chain employs TRBV27 and TRBJ1-1, with TRBD1 as a possible D gene (5 bases). The V end was cut by 3 bases, the J end by 0 bases, with 8 bases between. CDR3 size: 14 residues. Germline values: CDR1 MNHEY, CDR2 SMNVEV (reference sequence). CDR3 residues: CASSFQGVNTEAFF. CDR3 bases: TGTGCCAGCAGTTTTCAGGGCGTGAACACTGAAGCTTTCTTT.

This clone occurred once. V is TRBV6-6 and J is TRBJ1-1; D is undetermined. V dropped 0 bases and J dropped 4 bases, with 9 bases sitting between them. CDR1 and CDR2 from the germline V gene are MNHNY and SVGAGI (reference sequence). The CDR3 totals 14 residues. The CDR3 DNA reads as TGTGCCAGCAGTTACTCGGAGGGATTCACTGAAGCTTTCTTT. As protein: CASSYSEGFTEAFF.

The chain is built from TRBV5-1 and TRBJ1-4, with 7 bases identical to TRBD1. With 0 bases clipped from V and 6 bases from J, the junction kept 8 bases outside the gene matches. CDR3 length: 16 amino acids. The germline CDR1 and CDR2 sequences are SGHRS and YFSETQ. The CDR3 region is CASSLGQGEGDEKLFF. The CDR3 bases are TGCGCCAGCAGCTTGGGCCAGGGGGAAGGTGATGAAAAACTGTTTTTT.

This clone was counted a single time. The chain couples TRBV13 to TRBJ2-7; 16 positions agree with TRBD2. The CDR3 is made up of 19 amino acids. Germline CDR1 reads PRHDT; CDR2 reads FYEKMQ (reference sequence). Trimming took 0 bases from V and 6 from J; bases not matched to a gene: 11. The CDR3: CASSLGGTSGRAVLGEQYF. CDR3 coding DNA: TGTGCCAGCAGCTTAGGGGGGACTAGCGGGAGGGCTGTTTTGGGCGAGCAGTACTTC.

This rearrangement joins TRBV4-2 to TRBJ1-6; TRBD1 matches at 7 bases. Looked up from germline, CDR1 is LGHNA and CDR2 is YNFKEQ. V was pared by 6 bases and J by 5 bases, with 7 bases of the junction left unmatched. This CDR3 comprises 15 residues. The CDR3 spells CASSPITGDNSPLHF. The CDR3 nucleotides are TGTGCCAGCAGTCCGATTACAGGGGATAATTCACCCCTCCACTTT.

This chain links TRBV5-8 with TRBJ2-5, with 7 bases lining up with TRBD1. The DNA end is a closer match to TRBJ2-7, so the J assignment may be wrong. The CDR3 consists of 16 residues. Germline-derived CDR1 and CDR2 are SGHTS and YDEGEE. The CDR3 nucleotides read TGTGCCAGCAGCCTACATCCCCGACAGGGATCCTACGAGCAGTACTTC. Protein: CASSLHPRQGSYEQYF.

This clone came up once. This same CDR3 is encoded by further DNA sequences in the sample. The chain recombines TRBV5-4 with TRBJ2-7, with 7 bases identical to TRBD1. Germline V gives CDR1 SGHNT, CDR2 YYREEE (reference sequence). V trimming: 3 bases; J trimming: 3 bases; junction bases outside the gene matches: 3. This CDR3 region has 13 residues. CDR3 sequence: CASSSRDSYEQYF. DNA for the CDR3: TGTGCCAGCAGCTCCCGGGACAGCTACGAGCAGTACTTC.

A remark on this clone: Other DNA sequences in this sample translate to the same CDR3. This chain uses TRBV12-5 with TRBJ1-1; D perhaps matches TRBD1 (5 bases). V was shortened by 6 bases and J by 0 bases, with 5 bases between the two germline ends. CDR3 length equals 12 residues. Per germline, CDR1 LGHNT and CDR2 FRNRAP. The CDR3 here is CASGGLNTEAFF. DNA for the CDR3: TGTGCTAGTGGGGGGCTGAACACTGAAGCTTTCTTT.

The rearrangement joins TRBV7-8 to TRBJ2-7; 8 bases align to TRBD2. Germline values: CDR1 SGHVS, CDR2 FQNEAQ. Trimming cost V 4 bases and J 2 bases; bases outside gene matches: 13. The CDR3 runs 17 residues. DNA for the CDR3: TGTGCCAGCAGCTCCCCGGGGGGGGCGGGGACGACCTACGAGCAGTACTTC. This sequence encodes CASSSPGGAGTTYEQYF.

This clone occurred once. This chain connects TRBV28 to TRBJ2-7; 12 bases line up with TRBD1. Per the germline V gene, CDR1 is MDHEN and CDR2 is SYDVKM. The CDR3 is made up of 16 amino acids. Trimming at V came to 6 bases and at J to 4 bases, leaving 10 bases not matched to a gene. DNA of the CDR3: TGTGCCAGCAGAAGGGACAGGGGGCGAGTAAGGTACGAGCAGTACTTC. As protein: CASRRDRGRVRYEQYF.

The J gene is TRBJ2-1, the V gene TRBV30, with D unresolved. Germline CDR1 and CDR2: GTSNPN and SVGIG (reference sequence). This CDR3 region has 12 residues. Trimming pared 0 bases from V and 10 bases from J, leaving 10 bases between. The CDR3 DNA follows: TGTGCCTGGAGTGTACCTGGTCCGGAGCAGTTCTTC. Encoded protein: CAWSVPGPEQFF.

The rearrangement uses TRBV28 and TRBJ1-2, with no clear D. Trimming took off 5 bases at V and 4 bases at J, with 14 bases between the two ends. This CDR3 is built from 14 residues. From germline, CDR1 is MDHEN and CDR2 SYDVKM. CDR3 sequence (DNA): TGTGCCAGCAGTGGGTGGTCCGTAATCTATGGCTACACCTTC. It is translated as CASSGWSVIYGYTF.

This chain links TRBV7-6 with TRBJ2-1, with 7 nucleotides matching TRBD2. The CDR3 contains 14 residues. Germline trimming cut 1 base from V and 8 bases from J; bases unmatched to any gene: 5. The germline CDR1 and CDR2 sequences are SGHVS and FNYEAQ. CDR3 sequence: CASSLEARGDEQFF. The DNA for the CDR3 is TGTGCCAGCAGCTTAGAAGCCCGGGGGGATGAGCAGTTCTTC.

The chain couples TRBV6-5 to TRBJ2-1; D is perhaps TRBD1 (8 bases). Germline V lookup: CDR1 MNHEY, CDR2 SVGAGI. This CDR3 has 15 amino acids. Trimming cost V 5 bases and J 9 bases, with 20 bases left between them. CDR3 in amino acids: CASSIGQGGGIEQFF. In DNA, the CDR3 is TGTGCCAGCAGTATAGGACAGGGCGGGGGCATTGAGCAGTTCTTC.

The chain employs TRBV23-1 and TRBJ1-2, with no clear D. TRBV23-1 is an ORF; its function is uncertain. The CDR3 length is 21 residues. V lost 0 bases and J lost 8, with 34 bases in between. CDR3 sequence: CASSQSEIKIRREPLYGGYTF. The CDR3 DNA reads TGCGCCAGCAGTCAATCCGAAATAAAGATTAGGAGGGAACCCCTGTATGGGGGCTACACCTTC.